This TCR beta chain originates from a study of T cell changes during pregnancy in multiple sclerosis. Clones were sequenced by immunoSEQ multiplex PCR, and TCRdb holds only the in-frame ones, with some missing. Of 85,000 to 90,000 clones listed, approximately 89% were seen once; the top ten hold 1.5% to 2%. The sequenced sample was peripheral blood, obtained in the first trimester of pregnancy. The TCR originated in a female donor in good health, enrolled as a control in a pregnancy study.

CDR3 sequence: CSALPGNEQFF. The CDR3 coding sequence is TGCAGTGCTCTCCCGGGCAATGAGCAGTTCTTC. The gene calls are TRBV20-1 and TRBJ2-1; no clear D. Germline V lookup: CDR1 DFQATT, CDR2 SNEGSKA (reference sequence). CDR3 size: 11 residues. Between the trimmed V and J ends, which lost 5 bases and 6 bases, there was a span of 8 bases.